This T cell receptor (beta chain) was recorded in a study of T cell responses to AZD1222 COVID-19 vaccine (TCRdb year 2021). Regarding the study in general: AZD1222 recipients with second doses at about 4 weeks or about 12 weeks were pooled, because spike-specific TCR depth and breadth did not differ between schedules. A total of about 250 trial participants underwent TCR sequencing, of whom around 210 had received two doses of AZD1222 and approximately 25 had received two doses of the MenACWY control vaccine. Trial participants were enrolled by age into subgroups of 18-55, 56-69 and 70-plus years, and around 150, 29 and 61 TCR-sequenced participants, respectively, were included in these subgroups.

The time point label, as the study defines it: baseline before first vaccination. Vaccinee samples came from UK trials COV001 and COV002, including a single-blind randomized controlled phase 2/3 trial of AZD1222 (ChAdOx1 nCoV-19) in healthy adults. For TCRbeta chain sequencing, PBMC samples from trial participants were taken at day 0 and at day 28 after the second dose. Remarks on this clone: Its antigen remains undetermined. No base quality information exists; no much larger clone differs at one position.

What the study reported, not specific to this receptor: Participants were mostly white British and included more females than males, and it was suggested by the authors that clonal diversity may have been underestimated. The 56-69-year group was small, and its depth increase did not reach significance, likely because of low power. CD4 TCRs associated with the vaccine covered the entire spike protein, and the dominant responses were in regions 160-218 and 743-854. Because no samples from the day 14 peak response were available, repertoires could be characterized only after the peak T cell response. After two AZD1222 doses, spike-specific TCR breadth and depth were significantly higher than at day 0 and than in MenACWY recipients. Reportedly, close to half of the unique spike-specific TCRs recognized epitopes lying outside the regions that are mutated in the B.1.351 and B.1.1.7 variants. Conclusions about previously exposed vaccinees were limited because only six AZD1222 recipients were SARS-CoV-2 seropositive at baseline.

Taken from the germline V gene, the CDR1 and CDR2 loops are KGHSH and LQKENI. The CDR3 sequence holds 14 residues, the cysteine and phenylalanine included. CDR3 DNA is the only sequence kept; it has 42 bases, read in frame from the first base. V loses 2 bases, J loses 4 bases, and the germline ends lie 8 bases apart. The CDR3 regions of human TCRbeta chains were analyzed by immunosequencing. On the study's bioinformatics: Repertoire TCRs were checked for matches against a reference library of SARS-CoV-2-specific TCRs that had been generated using the MIRA antigen-specificity platform. Breadth was defined as the fraction of unique TCRs that were SARS-CoV-2-associated, and depth was defined as the fraction of total T cells that were SARS-CoV-2-associated. Using the MIRA data, each spike-specific TCR was mapped to the spike region that the TCR reacts to and placed in a CD4 or CD8 class. Log10-transformed breadth and depth values were compared by one-way ANOVA with Sidak's multiple comparisons tests. The table was pulled from immuneACCESS by TCRdb, which kept in-frame rearrangements only. Such tables lose some clones; where checked, under half of the loss comes from unresolved V genes, and the rest has no known cause. V, J and clone size were drawn from that table, and D and trimming were deduced from the DNA. This sample lists 150,000 to 200,000 clones; approximately 90% were detected once. The ten largest clones represent about 6% of the sample.

The chain employs TRBV18 and TRBJ1-4; TRBD1 might be the D gene, on 6 matching bases. The specimen comprised peripheral blood, sampled on day 0 of AZD1222 vaccination. The sequence came from an adult in good health. For the CDR3, the sequence is CASSPRGDNEKLFF. The sequenced DNA: TGTGCCAGCTCACCAAGGGGGGATAATGAAAAACTGTTTTTT.